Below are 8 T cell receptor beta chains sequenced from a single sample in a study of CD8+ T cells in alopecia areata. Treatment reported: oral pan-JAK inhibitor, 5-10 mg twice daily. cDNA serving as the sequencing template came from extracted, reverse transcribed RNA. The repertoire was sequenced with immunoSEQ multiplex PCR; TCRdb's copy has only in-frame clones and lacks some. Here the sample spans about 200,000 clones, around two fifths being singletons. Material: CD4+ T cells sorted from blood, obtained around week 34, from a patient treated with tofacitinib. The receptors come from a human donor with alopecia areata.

In nucleotides, the CDR3 is TGTGCCAGCAGAACCTCCGGGACAGGCTCCTACGAGCAGTACTTC. Protein product: CASRTSGTGSYEQYF. The V call is TRBV6-5, the J call TRBJ2-7; the match to TRBD1 covers 8 bases. Germline V gene lookup returns CDR1 MNHEY and CDR2 SVGAGI. There are 15 residues in the CDR3. V dropped 6 bases and J dropped 0; count of bases not matched to a gene: 7.

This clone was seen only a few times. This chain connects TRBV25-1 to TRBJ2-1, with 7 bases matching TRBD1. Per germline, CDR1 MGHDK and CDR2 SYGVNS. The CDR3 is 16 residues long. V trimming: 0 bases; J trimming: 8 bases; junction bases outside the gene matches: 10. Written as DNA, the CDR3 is TGTGCCAGCAGTGAATATCGGGCAGGGGGTTGGGATGAGCAGTTCTTC. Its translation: CASSEYRAGGWDEQFF.

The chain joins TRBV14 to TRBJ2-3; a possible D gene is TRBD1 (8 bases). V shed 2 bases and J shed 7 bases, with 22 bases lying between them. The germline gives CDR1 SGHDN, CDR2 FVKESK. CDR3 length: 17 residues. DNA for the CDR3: TGTGCCAGCAGCCAAACTCTAAGCGGGACAGGAGCAAATACGCAGTATTTT. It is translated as CASSQTLSGTGANTQYF.

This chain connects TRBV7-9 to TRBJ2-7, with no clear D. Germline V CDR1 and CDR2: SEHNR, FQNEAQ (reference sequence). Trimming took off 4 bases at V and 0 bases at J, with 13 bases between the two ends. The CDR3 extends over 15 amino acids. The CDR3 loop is CASSSLAADSYEQYF. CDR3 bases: TGTGCCAGCAGCTCGTTGGCGGCCGACTCCTACGAGCAGTACTTC.

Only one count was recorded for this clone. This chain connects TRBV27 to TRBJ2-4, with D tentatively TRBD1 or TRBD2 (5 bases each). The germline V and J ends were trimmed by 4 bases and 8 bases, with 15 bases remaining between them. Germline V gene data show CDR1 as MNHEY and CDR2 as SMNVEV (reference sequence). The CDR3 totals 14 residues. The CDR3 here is CASSSARGADIQYF. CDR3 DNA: TGTGCCAGCAGTTCCGCCCGGGGCGCGGACATTCAGTACTTC.

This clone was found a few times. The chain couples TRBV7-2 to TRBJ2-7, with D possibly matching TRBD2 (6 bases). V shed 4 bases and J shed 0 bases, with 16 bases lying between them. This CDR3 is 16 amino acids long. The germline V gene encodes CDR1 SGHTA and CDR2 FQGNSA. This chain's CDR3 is CASSWDWLSDSYEQYF. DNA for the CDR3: TGTGCCAGCAGCTGGGACTGGCTTAGCGACTCCTACGAGCAGTACTTC.

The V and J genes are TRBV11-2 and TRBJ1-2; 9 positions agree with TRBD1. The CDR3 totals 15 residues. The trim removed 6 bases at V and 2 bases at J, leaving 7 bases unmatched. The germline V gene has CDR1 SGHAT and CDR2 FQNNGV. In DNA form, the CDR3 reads TGTGCCAGCAGATCCTACACAGGGGGCAACTATGGCTACACCTTC. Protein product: CASRSYTGGNYGYTF. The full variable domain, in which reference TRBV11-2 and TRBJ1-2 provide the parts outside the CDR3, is EAGVAQSPRYKIIEKRQSVAFWCNPISGHATLYWYQQILGQGPKLLIQFQNNGVVDDSQLPKDRFSAERLKGVDSTLKIQPAKLEDSAVYLCASRSYTGGNYGYTFGSGTRLTVV.

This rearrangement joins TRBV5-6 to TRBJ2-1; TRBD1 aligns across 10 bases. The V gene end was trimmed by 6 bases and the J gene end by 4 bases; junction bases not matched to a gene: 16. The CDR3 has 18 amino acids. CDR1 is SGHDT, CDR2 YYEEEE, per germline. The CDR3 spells CASIDGTGALDEYNEQFF. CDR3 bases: TGTGCCAGCATAGACGGGACAGGGGCCCTCGACGAATACAATGAGCAGTTCTTC.